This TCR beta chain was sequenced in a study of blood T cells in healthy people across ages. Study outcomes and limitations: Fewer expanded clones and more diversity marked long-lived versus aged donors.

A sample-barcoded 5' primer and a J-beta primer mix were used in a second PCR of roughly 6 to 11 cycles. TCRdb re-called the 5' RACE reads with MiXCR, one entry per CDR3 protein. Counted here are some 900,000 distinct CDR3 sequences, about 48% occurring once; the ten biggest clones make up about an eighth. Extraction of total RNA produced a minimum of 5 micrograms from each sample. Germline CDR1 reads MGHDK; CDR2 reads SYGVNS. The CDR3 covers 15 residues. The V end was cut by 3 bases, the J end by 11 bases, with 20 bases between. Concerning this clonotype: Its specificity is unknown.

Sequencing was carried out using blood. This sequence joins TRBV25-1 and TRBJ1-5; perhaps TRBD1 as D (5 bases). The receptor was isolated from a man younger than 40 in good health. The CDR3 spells CASSDSGGGYGAQHF. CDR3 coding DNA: TGTGCCAGCAGTGATAGTGGGGGGGGTTATGGTGCCCAGCATTTT.